The TCR beta chain described here comes from a study of OX40 agonist ivuxolimab in advanced cancers. As for the study in general: Subjects had a mean age of around 60 years, with a range of 23 to 79; around 84% were male.

The V and J ends lost 6 bases and 5 bases, in that order; junction bases with no gene match: 9. CDR1 and CDR2 from the germline V gene are MDHEN and SYDVKM. This CDR3 is built from 15 residues. The repertoire was sequenced with immunoSEQ multiplex PCR; TCRdb's copy has only in-frame clones and lacks some. The sample lists about 50,000 clones; roughly 87% were seen once. This clone appeared a few times. This TCR derives from an adult with an advanced solid tumor such as melanoma, head and neck, liver or kidney cancer. The source material was CD4+ or CD8+ T cells sorted from blood, sampled in a trial of the OX40 agonist ivuxolimab. The chain carries TRBV28 and TRBJ2-2; TRBD1 agrees at 7 bases. The CDR3 nucleotides read TGTGCCAGCAGGCAAGGGACAGTCAATACCGGGGAGCTGTTTTTT. This sequence encodes CASRQGTVNTGELFF.